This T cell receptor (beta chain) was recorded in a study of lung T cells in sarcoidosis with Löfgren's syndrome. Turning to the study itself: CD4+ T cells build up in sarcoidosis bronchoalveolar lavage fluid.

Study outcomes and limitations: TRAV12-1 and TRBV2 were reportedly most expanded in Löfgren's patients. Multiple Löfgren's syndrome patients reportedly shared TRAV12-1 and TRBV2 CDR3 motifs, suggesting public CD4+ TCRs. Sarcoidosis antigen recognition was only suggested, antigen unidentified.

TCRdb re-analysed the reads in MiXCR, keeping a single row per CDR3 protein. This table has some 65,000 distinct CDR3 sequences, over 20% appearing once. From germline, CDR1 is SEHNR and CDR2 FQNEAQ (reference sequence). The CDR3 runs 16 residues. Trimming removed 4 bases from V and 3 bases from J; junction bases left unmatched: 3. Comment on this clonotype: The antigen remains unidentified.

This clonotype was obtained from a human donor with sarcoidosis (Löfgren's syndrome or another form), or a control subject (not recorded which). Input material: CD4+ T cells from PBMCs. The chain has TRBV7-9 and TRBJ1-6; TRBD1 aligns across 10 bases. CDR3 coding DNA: TGTGCCAGCAGCTCGGGACAGGGGTTCTATAATTCACCCCTCCACTTT. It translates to CASSSGQGFYNSPLHF.